This T cell receptor beta chain derives from a study of blood T cell repertoires in COVID-19. The method was immunoSEQ multiplex PCR; TCRdb's version includes in-frame clones alone and lacks a portion of them. The data hold 250,000 to 350,000 clones, with approximately 92% observed a single time. Seattle participants joined during active infection and were tracked over time. This clone occurred a few times. The receptor was derived from a woman under 40 with COVID-19, enrolled during active disease. Sequenced sample: peripheral blood.

The CDR3 bases are TGTGCCAGCATGACAGGGGGCCCCTTCTATAGCAATCAGCCCCAGCATTTT. Its translation: CASMTGGPFYSNQPQHF. V is TRBV5-8 and J is TRBJ1-5; 10 bases align to TRBD1. Germline CDR1 reads SGHTS; CDR2 reads YDEGEE. The CDR3 has 17 amino acids. Trimming took 6 bases from V and 0 from J; bases not matched to a gene: 9.